The 20 T cell receptor beta chains below all came from one sample that was sequenced in a study of T cell responses to AZD1222 COVID-19 vaccine. Only in-frame clones appear in the TCRdb table, and some are missing; sequencing was by immunoSEQ multiplex PCR. The top ten clones hold 2% to 3% of a sample with roughly 120,000 clones, roughly 92% of them seen once. The source was peripheral blood, collected 28 days after the second AZD1222 dose. These receptors all come from an adult who received the AZD1222 COVID-19 vaccine.

V gene TRBV12-3 or TRBV12-4 combines with J gene TRBJ2-3; D unclear. V lost 7 bases, J lost 4 bases, and 12 bases lay in between. The CDR3 sequence is 13 residues long. CDR3 sequence reads: CASKASNPDTQYF. In DNA form, the CDR3 reads TGTGCCAGCAAAGCATCTAACCCAGATACGCAGTATTTT.

The gene calls are TRBV9 and TRBJ1-1; unclear D gene. The CDR3 covers 14 residues. CDR1 SGDLS and CDR2 YYNGEE come from the germline V gene. Trimming stripped 4 bases from V and 2 bases from J, with 12 bases between. CDR3 protein: CASSIDGSNTEAFF. CDR3 coding DNA: TGTGCCAGCAGCATAGACGGAAGCAACACTGAAGCTTTCTTT.

The V gene is TRBV5-1, the J gene TRBJ2-7, with 8 bases fitting TRBD1. Germline trimming cut 10 bases from V and 5 bases from J; bases unmatched to any gene: 11. CDR1 is SGHRS and CDR2 is YFSETQ in the germline V gene. This CDR3 contains 13 residues. CDR3 DNA: TGCGCCGGGGGCAGGGGGCCCTTCGACGAGCAGTACTTC. Its protein product is CAGGRGPFDEQYF.

This clone has only a few counts. The chain joins TRBV7-6 to TRBJ1-1, with no clear D. Trimming took off 1 base at V and 2 bases at J, with 20 bases between the two ends. The CDR3 length is 18 residues. Germline CDR1 is SGHVS and CDR2 is FNYEAQ. This CDR3 is CASSLEAGETSANTEAFF. The CDR3, as DNA: TGTGCCAGCAGCTTAGAAGCCGGGGAGACCTCGGCAAACACTGAAGCTTTCTTT.

The chain joins TRBV3-1 (or the pseudogene TRBV3-2) to TRBJ2-1; 8 bases map to TRBD2. V shed 1 base, J shed 2 bases, and the junction held 10 bases outside the gene matches. The CDR3 covers 18 residues. CDR1 LGHDT and CDR2 YNNKEL come from the germline V gene (reference sequence). The chain's CDR3 is CASSQGLLAGGAYNEQFF. CDR3 in DNA: TGTGCCAGCAGCCAAGGACTGCTCGCGGGGGGAGCCTACAATGAGCAGTTCTTC.

This chain joins TRBV30 and TRBJ2-3; D is unclear. The CDR3 is 14 residues long. In germline, CDR1 is GTSNPN, CDR2 SVGIG (reference sequence). The ends were cut back, 2 bases at V and 0 bases at J, with 9 bases in the middle. The DNA of the CDR3 is TGTGCCTGGAGTCTGGGAACTAGCACAGATACGCAGTATTTT. It yields the protein CAWSLGTSTDTQYF.

CDR3 loop: CASSVGGTGLGTQYF. As DNA, the CDR3 is TGTGCCAGCAGCGTAGGTGGGACAGGGTTGGGGACCCAGTACTTC. This rearrangement joins TRBV9 to TRBJ2-5, with 9 bases fitting TRBD1. The junction had 7 bases not matched to a gene; V was cut back by 0 bases and J by 7 bases. Germline CDR1 is SGDLS and CDR2 is YYNGEE. The CDR3 covers 15 residues.

The chain joins TRBV27 to TRBJ1-4; the match to TRBD1 covers 7 bases. This CDR3 is 13 amino acids long. CDR1 is MNHEY and CDR2 is SMNVEV in the germline V gene (reference sequence). J lost 8 bases, V lost 10 bases, and 10 bases had no gene match. The chain's CDR3 is CATSGGAGEKLFF. CDR3 nucleotides: TGTGCCACATCAGGGGGGGCAGGGGAAAAACTGTTTTTT. Based on the CDR3 plus reference TRBV27 and TRBJ1-4, the full variable domain is EAQVTQNPRYLITVTGKKLTVTCSQNMNHEYMSWYRQDPGLGLRQIYYSMNVEVTDKGDVPEGYKVSRKEKRNFPLILESPSPNQTSLYFCATSGGAGEKLFFGSGTQLSVL.

CDR3 region: CASNRGSTGELFF. CDR3 DNA sequence: TGTGCCAGCAACAGGGGGTCAACCGGGGAGCTGTTTTTT. This chain joins TRBV6-5 and TRBJ2-2; 8 bases are shared with TRBD1. After removal of 7 bases from V and 5 bases from J, the junction contained 3 bases not matched to a gene. Germline V gives CDR1 MNHEY, CDR2 SVGAGI. The length of the CDR3 is 13 residues.

This clone was observed once. This chain links TRBV6-1 with TRBJ2-2, with unresolved D. V was shortened by 1 base and J by 1 base, with 7 bases between the two germline ends. The germline V gene has CDR1 MNHNS and CDR2 SASEGT. The CDR3 totals 15 residues. The CDR3 sequence: CASSEGNQNTGELFF. CDR3 DNA sequence: TGTGCCAGCAGTGAAGGAAATCAGAACACCGGGGAGCTGTTTTTT.

The chain has TRBV7-9 and TRBJ1-5; D remains ambiguous. The CDR3 consists of 16 residues. Between the trimmed V and J ends, which lost 4 bases and 2 bases, there was a span of 15 bases. Germline values: CDR1 SEHNR, CDR2 FQNEAQ (reference sequence). The CDR3 sequence is CASSSSGSVGNQPQHF. CDR3 DNA sequence: TGTGCCAGCAGCTCTTCGGGAAGTGTGGGCAATCAGCCCCAGCATTTT. Using reference TRBV7-9 and TRBJ1-5 for the parts outside the CDR3, the full variable domain is DTGVSQNPRHKITKRGQNVTFRCDPISEHNRLYWYRQTLGQGPEFLTYFQNEAQLEKSRLLSDRFSAERPKGSFSTLEIQRTEQGDSAMYLCASSSSGSVGNQPQHFGDGTRLSIL.

The V and J genes are TRBV14 and TRBJ1-1; D call uncertain. The V and J ends lost 4 bases and 0 bases respectively, with 15 bases between them. Germline CDR1 SGHDN, CDR2 FVKESK. The CDR3 runs 16 residues. The CDR3 coding sequence is TGTGCCAGCAGCCCCGGACCGAGCCAGCTGAACACTGAAGCTTTCTTT. It specifies CASSPGPSQLNTEAFF.

V is TRBV7-9 and J is TRBJ1-2; D possibly corresponds to TRBD1 (5 bases). The CDR3 spans 18 residues. The V gene lost 5 bases and the J gene lost 6 bases, with 28 bases spanning the gap. Germline V gene data show CDR1 as SEHNR and CDR2 as FQNEAQ (reference sequence). For the CDR3, the DNA is TGTGCCAGCAGCCCGTACCCCGGGACCAACTTAATAGGAAATGGCTACACCTTC. Amino acid sequence: CASSPYPGTNLIGNGYTF.

V usage is TRBV6-4 and J usage is TRBJ2-3; D tentatively reads TRBD1 or TRBD2 (5 bases each). V was trimmed by 2 bases and J by 4 bases, leaving 13 bases between them. The CDR3 consists of 15 residues. The germline V gene has CDR1 MRHNA and CDR2 SNTAGT. The DNA of the CDR3 is TGTGCCAGCAGTGACAGGGGAAGGGGAGCAGATACGCAGTATTTT. It translates to CASSDRGRGADTQYF.

The J gene is TRBJ1-5, the V gene TRBV25-1, with D unresolved. Germline lookup yields CDR1 MGHDK and CDR2 SYGVNS. The CDR3 length is 17 residues. V lost 1 base and J 2 bases, leaving 15 bases between the germline ends. The CDR3 sequence: CASSELRSGRGNQPQHF. CDR3 DNA sequence: TGTGCCAGCAGTGAATTACGGTCGGGAAGGGGCAATCAGCCCCAGCATTTT. Using reference TRBV25-1 and TRBJ1-5 for the parts outside the CDR3, the full variable domain is EADIYQTPRYLVIGTGKKITLECSQTMGHDKMYWYQQDPGMELHLIHYSYGVNSTEKGDLSSESTVSRIRTEHFPLTLESARPSHTSQYLCASSELRSGRGNQPQHFGDGTRLSIL.

The rearrangement uses TRBV15 and TRBJ2-2; unclear D gene. Germline CDR1 is LNHNV and CDR2 is YYDKDF (reference sequence). The CDR3 spans 15 residues. V shed 5 bases and J shed 2 bases, with 12 bases lying between them. CDR3 amino acids: CATSHGGSNTGELFF. In DNA form, the CDR3 reads TGTGCCACCAGCCACGGCGGATCAAACACCGGGGAGCTGTTTTTT.

The genes are TRBV2 and TRBJ2-1, with no clear D. Germline CDR1 is SNHLY and CDR2 is FYNNEI. The CDR3 has 13 amino acids. Trimming pared 8 bases from V and 4 bases from J, leaving 12 bases between. This chain's CDR3 is CASSKITYNEQFF. CDR3 DNA: TGTGCCAGCTCAAAAATCACATACAATGAGCAGTTCTTC.

This clone was seen only once. This chain joins TRBV12-3 or TRBV12-4 and TRBJ2-1; D remains unclear. Trimming removed 2 bases at V and 8 bases at J, with 7 bases between. CDR3 length: 12 amino acids. CDR3 bases: TGTGCCAGCAGTTTAAGGTCTTATGAGCAGTTCTTC. This encodes CASSLRSYEQFF.

The chain has TRBV4-3 and TRBJ2-7; 11 nucleotides agree with TRBD2. This CDR3 comprises 18 residues. Germline CDR1 is LGHNA and CDR2 is YSLEER. V lost 0 bases, J lost 2 bases, and 9 bases stayed unmatched. The CDR3 here is CASSQDSLAGGQTYEQYF. CDR3 DNA: TGCGCCAGCAGCCAAGATTCGCTAGCGGGGGGACAGACCTACGAGCAGTACTTC.

The chain uses TRBV6-5 and TRBJ1-1, with unresolved D. The CDR3 length is 13 residues. The germline V gene has CDR1 MNHEY and CDR2 SVGAGI. The germline V and J ends were trimmed by 2 bases and 4 bases, with 8 bases remaining between them. CDR3 sequence reads: CASSYGVGTEAFF. In DNA, the CDR3 is TGTGCCAGCAGTTACGGGGTGGGCACTGAAGCTTTCTTT.